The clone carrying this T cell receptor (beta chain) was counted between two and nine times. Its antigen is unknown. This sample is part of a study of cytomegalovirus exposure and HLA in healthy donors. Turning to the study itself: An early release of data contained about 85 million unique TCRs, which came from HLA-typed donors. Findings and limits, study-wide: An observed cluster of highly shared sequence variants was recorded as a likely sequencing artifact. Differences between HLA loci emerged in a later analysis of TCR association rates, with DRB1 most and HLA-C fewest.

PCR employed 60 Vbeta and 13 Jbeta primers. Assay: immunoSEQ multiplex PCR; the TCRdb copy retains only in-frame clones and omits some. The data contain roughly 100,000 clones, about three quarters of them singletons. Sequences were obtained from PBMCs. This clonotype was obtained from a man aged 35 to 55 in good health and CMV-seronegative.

The CDR3 reads CASSLRPTGLNTIYF. DNA for the CDR3: TGTGCCAGCAGCCTAAGACCGACAGGGTTGAACACCATATATTTT. The chain is built from TRBV5-6 and TRBJ1-3; 7 bases fit TRBD1. V lost 4 bases, J lost 7 bases, and 11 bases stayed unmatched. This CDR3 has 15 amino acids. The germline V gene encodes CDR1 SGHDT and CDR2 YYEEEE.